The next 32 T cell receptor beta chains were all read from a single sample in a study of Graves' ophthalmopathy and Graves' hyperthyroidism. RNA transcripts were the source from which TCR beta CDR3 regions were amplified. An opening RT-PCR round employed HTBI primers and preceded a second-round multiplex PCR. Using its own MiXCR run on the multiplex PCR reads, TCRdb lists one record per CDR3 protein. The table includes about 340,000 distinct CDR3 sequences, about a sixth detected once. Sequenced sample: peripheral blood. These receptor sequences come from an adult man with Graves' ophthalmopathy.

This clonotype has more than one count but fewer than ten. The chain uses TRBV2 and TRBJ2-2; 11 bases are shared with TRBD1. The CDR3 extends over 13 amino acids. The germline CDR1 and CDR2 sequences are SNHLY and FYNNEI. The V segment lost 11 bases and the J segment 6 bases; nucleotides outside the gene matches: 5. CDR3 sequence (DNA): TGTGCCGCCCGGGACAGGGGGGCCGGGGAGCTGTTTTTT. Translating it yields CAARDRGAGELFF. The complete variable domain, with remaining parts taken from reference TRBV2 and TRBJ2-2, reads EPEVTQTPSHQVTQMGQEVILRCVPISNHLYFYWYRQILGQKVEFLVSFYNNEISEKSEIFDDQFSVERPDGSNFTLKIRSTKLEDSAMYFCAARDRGAGELFFGEGSRLTVL.

This clonotype occurred many times. At one end, the junction sequence differs from germline, possibly due to a read error. This rearrangement joins TRBV7-7 to TRBJ2-2, with D perhaps TRBD1 (6 bases). CDR3 length equals 13 residues. CDR1 is SSHAT, CDR2 FNYEAQ, per germline (reference sequence). In DNA, the CDR3 is TGTGCTAGCAGCTTACAGGGCACCGGGGAGCTGTTTTTT. Translation: CASSLQGTGELFF.

This clonotype appeared many times. This chain links TRBV12-3 or TRBV12-4 with TRBJ2-5, with D perhaps TRBD2 (5 bases). This CDR3 is built from 14 residues. V lost 8 bases and J lost 2, with 15 bases in between. The CDR3 DNA is TGTGCCAGCGCCAGTGGAGCGGTACAAGAGACCCAGTACTTC. Encoded protein: CASASGAVQETQYF.

This clonotype was recorded many times. The gene calls are TRBV29-1 and TRBJ1-1, with 8 bases fitting TRBD1. With 6 bases clipped from V and 8 bases from J, the junction kept 17 bases outside the gene matches. Germline CDR1 reads SQVTM; CDR2 reads ANQGSEA. The length of the CDR3 is 15 residues. The CDR3 sequence is CSVLTLDRGSREAFF. CDR3 nucleotides: TGCAGCGTCCTCACCTTAGACAGGGGATCGAGGGAAGCTTTCTTT.

This clonotype was seen just once. V gene TRBV30 combines with J gene TRBJ1-5; the D is unclear. The CDR3 length is 14 residues. Looked up from germline, CDR1 is GTSNPN and CDR2 is SVGIG (reference sequence). Trimming pared 3 bases from V and 4 bases from J, leaving 13 bases between. The CDR3 loop reads CAWRHSRTNQPQHF. In DNA, the CDR3 is TGTGCCTGGAGACACTCCAGGACGAATCAGCCCCAGCATTTT.

This clonotype was detected ten times or more. This chain uses TRBV20-1 with TRBJ2-2; the D gene is possibly TRBD2 (6 bases). V lost 5 bases to trimming and J lost 7 bases, with 20 bases between them. The CDR3 consists of 15 residues. The germline gives CDR1 DFQATT, CDR2 SNEGSKA (reference sequence). The CDR3 reads CSALGVEGRGGELFF. In nucleotides, the CDR3 is TGCAGTGCTTTAGGAGTGGAGGGCCGGGGCGGGGAGCTGTTTTTT.

This clonotype was counted at least ten times. V gene TRBV12-3 or TRBV12-4 combines with J gene TRBJ2-6; tentatively, D is TRBD1 (6 bases). The CDR3 is made up of 17 amino acids. The V end lost 1 base, the J end lost 2 bases, and 12 bases lay between the germline ends. This CDR3 reads CASSLERTGPGANVLTF. As DNA, the CDR3 is TGTGCCAGCAGTTTAGAGAGAACAGGGCCTGGGGCCAACGTCCTGACTTTC.

The V and J genes are TRBV27 and TRBJ1-1; tentatively, D is TRBD1 (5 bases). Germline loops: CDR1 MNHEY, CDR2 SMNVEV (reference sequence). The CDR3 sequence is 16 residues long. The germline V and J ends were trimmed by 2 bases and 4 bases, with 17 bases remaining between them. CDR3 sequence (DNA): TGTGCCAGCAGTTTAAGTAATTTGGTGGGGGGCACTGAAGCTTTCTTT. The encoded protein is CASSLSNLVGGTEAFF.

In this sample, this clonotype turned up many times. The chain links TRBV29-1 to TRBJ2-5; no clear D gene. V was pared by 4 bases and J by 2 bases, with 5 bases between. Germline V gene data show CDR1 as SQVTM and CDR2 as ANQGSEA. CDR3 length: 11 residues. The CDR3 here is CSVAGQETQYF. The DNA of the CDR3 is TGCAGCGTTGCCGGTCAAGAGACCCAGTACTTC. The whole variable domain, remainder taken from reference TRBV29-1 and TRBJ2-5, is SAVISQKPSRDICQRGTSLTIQCQVDSQVTMMFWYRQQPGQSLTLIATANQGSEATYESGFVIDKFPISRPNLTFSTLTVSNMSPEDSSIYLCSVAGQETQYFGPGTRLLVL.

The rearrangement joins TRBV12-3 or TRBV12-4 to TRBJ2-7; D unresolved. Trimming took off 5 bases at V and 4 bases at J, with 12 bases between the two ends. There are 13 residues in the CDR3. The CDR3 region has the DNA TGTGCCAGCAGTCCGCGACCAGAATACGAGCAGTACTTC. It translates to CASSPRPEYEQYF.

This clonotype was picked up many times. This rearrangement joins TRBV12-3 or TRBV12-4 to TRBJ1-6, with D possibly being TRBD1 (6 bases). Between the trimmed V and J ends, which lost 5 bases and 10 bases, there was a span of 18 bases. The CDR3 length is 15 residues. The CDR3 sequence: CASSPSGARGSPLHF. The CDR3 DNA sequence: TGTGCCAGCAGTCCATCGGGGGCTCGGGGCTCACCCCTCCACTTT.

This clonotype was counted ten times or more. The V and J genes are TRBV2 and TRBJ2-7; 9 bases are a match to TRBD1. Trimming removed 6 bases from V and 0 bases from J; junction bases left unmatched: 6. Germline values: CDR1 SNHLY, CDR2 FYNNEI. The length of the CDR3 is 15 residues. CDR3 DNA: TGTGCCAGCAGGGGGACAGGGAAAAGCTCCTACGAGCAGTACTTC. Protein sequence: CASRGTGKSSYEQYF.

The rearrangement joins TRBV6-1 to TRBJ1-5, with D possibly matching TRBD1 (5 bases). This CDR3 contains 13 residues. The V end lost 3 bases, the J end lost 6 bases, and 9 bases lay between the germline ends. Germline V gene sequence: CDR1 MNHNS, CDR2 SASEGT. The CDR3 DNA sequence: TGTGCCAGCAGTGACAGGGTTTCTCAGCCCCAGCATTTT. Its translation is CASSDRVSQPQHF.

This chain joins TRBV3-1 and TRBJ2-7; D ambiguous. The CDR3 has 11 amino acids. The germline V gene encodes CDR1 LGHDT and CDR2 YNNKEL (reference sequence). V was pared by 2 bases and J by 5 bases, with 4 bases between. DNA for the CDR3: TGTGCCAGCAGCCAATACGACGAGCAGTACTTC. Its translation is CASSQYDEQYF.

Many counts were recorded for this clonotype. The J gene is TRBJ1-2, the V gene TRBV28; the D gene is possibly TRBD1 (6 bases). Germline V lookup: CDR1 MDHEN, CDR2 SYDVKM. CDR3 size: 16 residues. Trimming took 2 bases from V and 4 from J, leaving 17 bases between them. This CDR3 reads CASSLKDTGRGYGYTF. In DNA, the CDR3 is TGTGCCAGCAGTTTAAAGGACACAGGGAGAGGCTATGGCTACACCTTC.

This clonotype has ten or more counts. The rearrangement links TRBV20-1 to TRBJ2-4; D possibly uses TRBD1 or TRBD2 (5 bases each). V was trimmed by 6 bases and J by 10 bases, leaving 10 bases between them. The CDR3 runs 10 residues. The V gene's germline CDR1 is DFQATT and CDR2 SNEGSKA (reference sequence). The CDR3 region is CSAEWGIQYF. The DNA of the CDR3 is TGCAGTGCGGAATGGGGGATTCAGTACTTC.

There are many counts of this clonotype. This chain uses TRBV19 with TRBJ2-7; the match to TRBD1 covers 9 bases. J lost 2 bases, V lost 5 bases, and 7 bases had no gene match. Germline V gives CDR1 LNHDA, CDR2 SQIVND (reference sequence). The CDR3 covers 15 residues. CDR3 sequence (DNA): TGTGCCAGTAGTGTCAAGACAGGGGGGACCTACGAGCAGTACTTC. It encodes CASSVKTGGTYEQYF.

This clonotype was found many times. The chain carries TRBV2 and TRBJ2-4, with D perhaps matching TRBD1 (6 bases). Trimming stripped 6 bases from V and 8 bases from J, with 20 bases between. Germline loops: CDR1 SNHLY, CDR2 FYNNEI. CDR3 size: 15 residues. The CDR3 region has the DNA TGTGCCAGCAGCACTCGTGGACAGCCCTTTGACATTCAGTACTTC. It is translated as CASSTRGQPFDIQYF.

This clonotype showed up many times. One end of the junction varies from germline; a read error may be responsible. The chain employs TRBV2 and TRBJ1-2; D ambiguous. CDR3 size: 9 residues. CDR1 is SNHLY, CDR2 FYNNEI, per germline. The CDR3 region is CASTDSQHF. CDR3 DNA sequence: TGTGCCAGCACCGACTCCCAGCACTTC. The entire variable domain, with the rest obtained from reference TRBV2 and TRBJ1-2, is as follows: EPEVTQTPSHQVTQMGQEVILRCVPISNHLYFYWYRQILGQKVEFLVSFYNNEISEKSEIFDDQFSVERPDGSNFTLKIRSTKLEDSAMYFCASTDSQHFGSGTRLTVV.

This clonotype has ten or more counts. The chain links TRBV27 to TRBJ2-7; 11 positions match TRBD2. V was clipped by 6 bases and J by 3 bases; unmatched bases: 7. Germline-derived CDR1 and CDR2 are MNHEY and SMNVEV (reference sequence). CDR3 length: 15 amino acids. The CDR3 is CASSRQLAGGYEQYF. CDR3 DNA: TGTGCCAGCAGCCGCCAGCTAGCGGGAGGCTACGAGCAGTACTTC.

This clonotype showed up many times. This chain connects TRBV6-5 to TRBJ2-5, with 7 positions matching TRBD2. V was pared by 6 bases and J by 4 bases, with 5 bases of the junction left unmatched. The CDR3 consists of 13 residues. The germline V gene has CDR1 MNHEY and CDR2 SVGAGI. CDR3 residues: CASSRGLGETQYF. The CDR3 region has the DNA TGTGCCAGCAGCCGTGGACTAGGAGAGACCCAGTACTTC.

The sample holds many counts of this clonotype. The V and J genes are TRBV20-1 and TRBJ1-5; D gene uncertain. This CDR3 spans 13 amino acids. Trimming removed 3 bases from V and 0 bases from J, with 6 bases in between. From germline, CDR1 is DFQATT and CDR2 SNEGSKA (reference sequence). For the CDR3, the DNA is TGCAGTGCTAGGGATAATAGCAATCAGCCCCAGCATTTT. Its protein product is CSARDNSNQPQHF.

In this sample, this clonotype turned up many times. The chain combines TRBV5-1 with TRBJ1-1, with D hard to call. Germline V CDR1 and CDR2: SGHRS, YFSETQ. The CDR3 is 15 amino acids. The V end was cut by 3 bases, the J end by 0 bases, with 12 bases between. The CDR3 protein is CASSSRRNMNTEAFF. CDR3 DNA sequence: TGCGCCAGCAGCTCAAGACGGAATATGAACACTGAAGCTTTCTTT.

In this sample, this clonotype turned up many times. V is TRBV28 and J is TRBJ1-5; a weak D match, TRBD1 (5 bases). The CDR3 contains 15 residues. Germline values: CDR1 MDHEN, CDR2 SYDVKM. V shed 4 bases and J shed 1 base, with 11 bases lying between them. CDR3 sequence reads: CASSSGDASNQPQHF. The CDR3 coding sequence is TGTGCCAGCAGTTCCGGGGACGCAAGCAATCAGCCCCAGCATTTT.

The CDR3 loop is CATSDGTAGRETQYF. The CDR3 coding sequence is TGTGCCACCAGTGATGGGACAGCGGGTAGGGAGACCCAGTACTTC. This chain uses TRBV24-1 with TRBJ2-5, with D possibly matching TRBD1 (7 bases). Trimming took 3 bases from V and 5 from J, leaving 15 bases between them. The CDR3 consists of 15 residues. The V gene's germline CDR1 is KGHDR and CDR2 SFDVKD.

This clonotype was detected ten times or more. V gene TRBV4-1 combines with J gene TRBJ2-7; maybe TRBD2 (6 bases). In germline, CDR1 is MGHRA, CDR2 YSYEKL. CDR3 size: 15 residues. Trimming pared 1 base from V and 5 bases from J, leaving 15 bases between. DNA for the CDR3: TGCGCCAGCAGCCAAGCATCGGGACTTACGCACGAGCAGTACTTC. This gives the protein CASSQASGLTHEQYF.

This clonotype was seen many times. CDR3 region: CASSSLAGDRFREYF. The CDR3 region has the DNA TGTGCCAGCAGCTCTCTAGCGGGAGACAGATTCCGGGAGTACTTC. The chain recombines TRBV7-2 with TRBJ2-7; 10 bases are shared with TRBD2. V trimming: 4 bases; J trimming: 11 bases; junction bases outside the gene matches: 14. Germline CDR1 is SGHTA and CDR2 is FQGNSA. There are 15 residues in the CDR3.

This chain connects TRBV28 to TRBJ2-7, with 7 nucleotides matching TRBD1. The ends lost 5 bases at V and 3 bases at J; junction bases unmatched: 13. CDR3 length: 16 amino acids. Germline CDR1 reads MDHEN; CDR2 reads SYDVKM. The CDR3 spells CASSLLPGTAFYEQYF. The CDR3 region has the DNA TGTGCCAGCAGTCTCTTACCCGGGACAGCTTTCTACGAGCAGTACTTC.

There are many counts of this clonotype. The chain links TRBV20-1 to TRBJ2-7, with 13 bases fitting TRBD2. CDR3 length: 15 amino acids. Germline V lookup: CDR1 DFQATT, CDR2 SNEGSKA (reference sequence). V shed 6 bases, J shed 3 bases, and the junction held 8 bases outside the gene matches. CDR3 residues: CSARGLAGYGYEQYF. As DNA, the CDR3 is TGCAGTGCCCGGGGACTAGCGGGATACGGCTACGAGCAGTACTTC.

This clonotype was counted many times. The junction and the germline gene differ at one end; a read error may be behind it. The genes are TRBV11-2 and TRBJ2-7, with D possibly TRBD1 on 6 matching bases. The CDR3 spans 16 residues. Per the germline V gene, CDR1 is SGHAT and CDR2 is FQNNGV. The CDR3 bases are TGTGCCAGCAGCTTAGATTACGACAGGAGCTCCTACGAGCAGCACTTC. Translation gives CASSLDYDRSSYEQHF.

This clonotype was detected many times. One base away lies a much larger clone, so this may be a sequencing read error. The chain carries TRBV19 and TRBJ2-4; D is undetermined. Germline CDR1 and CDR2: LNHDA and SQIVND (reference sequence). The CDR3 spans 16 residues. CDR3 protein: CASTTHEGLAKNTQYF. The CDR3, as DNA: TGTGCCAGCACGACCCATGAAGGTTTAGCCAAAAACACTCAGTACTTC.

This clonotype was seen at least ten times. V usage is TRBV9 and J usage is TRBJ2-7; 7 positions match TRBD2. Germline CDR1 and CDR2: SGDLS and YYNGEE. The CDR3 covers 15 residues. V shed 0 bases and J 2 bases; nucleotides not matched to a gene: 5. The CDR3 protein is CASSVAAGETYEQYF. Here the CDR3 DNA reads TGTGCCAGCAGCGTAGCTGCGGGAGAAACCTACGAGCAGTACTTC.